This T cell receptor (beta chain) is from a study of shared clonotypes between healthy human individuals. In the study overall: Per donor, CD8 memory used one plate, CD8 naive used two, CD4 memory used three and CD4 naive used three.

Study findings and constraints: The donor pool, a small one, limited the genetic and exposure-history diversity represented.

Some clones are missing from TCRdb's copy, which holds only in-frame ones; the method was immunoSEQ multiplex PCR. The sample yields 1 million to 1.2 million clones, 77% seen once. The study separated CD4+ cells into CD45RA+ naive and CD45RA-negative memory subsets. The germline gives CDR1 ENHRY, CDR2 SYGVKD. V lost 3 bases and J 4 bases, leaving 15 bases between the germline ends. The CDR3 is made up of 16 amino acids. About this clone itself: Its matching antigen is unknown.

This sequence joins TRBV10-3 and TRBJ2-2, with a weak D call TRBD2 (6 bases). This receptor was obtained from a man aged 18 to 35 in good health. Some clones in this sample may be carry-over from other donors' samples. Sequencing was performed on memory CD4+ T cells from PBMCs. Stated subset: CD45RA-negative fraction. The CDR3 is CAISESSGTRTGELFF. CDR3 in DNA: TGTGCCATCAGTGAAAGTTCCGGGACTCGCACCGGGGAGCTGTTTTTT.